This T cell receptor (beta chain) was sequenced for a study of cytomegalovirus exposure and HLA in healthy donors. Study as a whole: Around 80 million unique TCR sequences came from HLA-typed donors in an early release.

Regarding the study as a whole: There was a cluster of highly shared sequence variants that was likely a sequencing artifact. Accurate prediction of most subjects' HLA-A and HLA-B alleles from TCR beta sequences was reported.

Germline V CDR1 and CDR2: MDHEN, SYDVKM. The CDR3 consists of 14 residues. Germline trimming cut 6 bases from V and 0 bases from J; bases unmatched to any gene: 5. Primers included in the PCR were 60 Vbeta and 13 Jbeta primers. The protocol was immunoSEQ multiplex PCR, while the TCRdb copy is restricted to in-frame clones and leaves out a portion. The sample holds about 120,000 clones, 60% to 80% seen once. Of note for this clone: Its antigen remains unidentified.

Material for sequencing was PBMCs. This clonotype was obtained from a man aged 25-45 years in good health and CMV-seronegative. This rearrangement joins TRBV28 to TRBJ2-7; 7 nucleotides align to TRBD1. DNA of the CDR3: TGTGCCAGCAGCTTACAGGGGAACTCCTACGAGCAGTACTTC. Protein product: CASSLQGNSYEQYF.